The entry below gives a single T cell receptor beta chain sequence along with its context. What it binds is unknown. The data originate from a study of shared clonotypes between healthy human individuals. General observations from the study: The study drew on few donors, limiting represented genetic and exposure-history diversity. An expected dependence of interdonor clonotype sharing on sequencing depth was noted. The study found 4.5% to 6% of naive CD4 clonotypes shared across a few donors.

The V end was cut by 2 bases, the J end by 12 bases, with 23 bases between. This CDR3 spans 15 amino acids. Per germline, CDR1 KGHSH and CDR2 LQKENI. TCRdb keeps only in-frame clones here, not all; method: immunoSEQ multiplex PCR. The sample holds 2 million to 3 million clones; approximately 93% are singletons and the top ten take more than 0.35%. The gene calls are TRBV18 and TRBJ2-7; TRBD1 is a possible D gene (7 bases). The origin of this receptor is a man aged 18 to 29 in good health. Some clones in this sample may be carry-over from other donors' samples. The specimen was naive CD4+ T cells from PBMCs. Subset described: CD45RA+ positively selected. The CDR3 here is CASSPMVEEGALRYF. The CDR3 DNA reads TGTGCCAGCTCACCAATGGTCGAGGAGGGGGCCTTAAGGTACTTC.